The rows below give T cell receptor beta chains drawn from one sample of a study of control samples from healthy donors and cancer patients. Only in-frame clones appear in the TCRdb table, and some are missing; sequencing was by immunoSEQ multiplex PCR. The data hold hundreds of thousands of clones, with more than 80% observed a single time. Sequences were obtained from PBMCs. Receptors were obtained from a man aged 35 to 55 with head and neck cancer. CDR3s leave out the opening cysteine and the closing phenylalanine or tryptophan. D genes are given only for firm matches. Expanded clones get a size class; other rows say once, few or many, or leave the size out.

.,once,TRBV19,TRBJ2-7,ASSTTFLYEQY
.,.,TRBV7-9,TRBJ2-7,ASSLDYAGYYEQY
.,.,TRBV11-1,TRBJ2-3,ASSLEDQRTHLQY
.,.,TRBV3-1/TRBV3-2,TRBJ1-2,ASSQVGRGRVYGYT
.,.,TRBV30,TRBJ2-7,ACRLGSSGHEQY
.,.,TRBV7-6,TRBJ1-1,ASSLAQDLNTEAF
TRBD1,once,TRBV18,TRBJ1-3,ASSPGGGLGNTIY
TRBD1,.,TRBV5-4,TRBJ1-1,ASSEDRAPLVEAF
.,.,TRBV27,TRBJ2-5,ASSDPRGKETQY
TRBD2,.,TRBV5-1,TRBJ2-7,ASSLARGSSYEQY
TRBD1,.,TRBV28,TRBJ1-2,ASSLLDRVLGGYT
.,few,TRBV12-3/TRBV12-4,TRBJ2-7,ASSWGGADKD
TRBD1,.,TRBV18,TRBJ1-1,ASSPWRGPEAF
.,.,TRBV15,TRBJ2-7,ATSRGQFYEQY
.,.,TRBV6-2/TRBV6-3,TRBJ2-5,ASSVVGRETQY
.,.,TRBV5-6,TRBJ2-7,ASSYGSRPYEQY
.,.,TRBV9,TRBJ2-7,ASSTEVGAYEQY
.,.,TRBV7-9,TRBJ2-6,ASSLDGANVLT
TRBD1,.,TRBV19,TRBJ2-2,ASSIPPDDRVNTGELF
TRBD1,.,TRBV30,TRBJ1-5,AWSLGTGALSNQPQH
.,.,TRBV5-7,TRBJ1-3,ASSLTGGNSGNTIY
TRBD1,.,TRBV3-1/TRBV3-2,TRBJ1-1,ASSRSGTEGTEAF
.,.,TRBV7-3,TRBJ2-1,ASSRNTDSGQF
.,.,TRBV5-4,TRBJ2-3,ASSPPRMGPDTQY
.,.,TRBV6-1,TRBJ2-7,ASSEARYEQY
.,.,TRBV4-1,TRBJ2-3,ASGTETSTDTQY
.,.,TRBV4-3,TRBJ1-3,ASSQDGFAGNTIY
.,.,TRBV20-1,TRBJ1-1,SAILNTEAF
TRBD1,.,TRBV7-8,TRBJ1-2,ASSPTTAGTANYGYT
.,.,TRBV9,TRBJ2-3,ASSVGLPKTDTQY
TRBD1,.,TRBV3-1/TRBV3-2,TRBJ2-4,ASSQGGAGGTKNIQY
TRBD1,.,TRBV5-4,TRBJ2-7,ASSRGTGSYEQY
.,.,TRBV30,TRBJ1-5,AWSFGGHQPQH
.,.,TRBV24-1,TRBJ1-5,ATSDGSLHQH
.,once,TRBV9,TRBJ2-7,ASSTRGRTEPSTEQY
.,.,TRBV7-9,TRBJ1-1,ASEEGYTEAF
.,.,TRBV28,TRBJ1-2,ASGPQVDGYT
.,.,TRBV30,TRBJ1-1,AWFHLSNTEAF
.,once,TRBV29-1,TRBJ1-5,SVSHGVGNQPQH
.,.,TRBV30,TRBJ2-1,AWIRGRRGEQF
TRBD2,.,TRBV3-1/TRBV3-2,TRBJ2-7,ASSQGAGGPSEQY
.,.,TRBV11-2,TRBJ1-1,ASSLPTRTNTEAF
.,.,TRBV6-2/TRBV6-3,TRBJ2-7,ASSTPGGRPLEQY
TRBD1,.,TRBV7-9,TRBJ2-4,ASSSSDRSAKNIQY
TRBD1,.,TRBV7-2,TRBJ2-2,ASSPRGQGAGELF
TRBD1,.,TRBV5-1,TRBJ2-1,ASSLAEGALTHEQF
.,.,TRBV7-2,TRBJ1-2,ASSLEGNGYT
.,few,TRBV10-3,TRBJ2-7,AISEAATPEQY
TRBD1,many,TRBV4-2,TRBJ1-2,ASSQAGTGDALGYGYT
.,.,TRBV7-8,TRBJ1-2,ASSLAQGVGYT
.,.,TRBV27,TRBJ2-7,ATGLGSYEQY
.,.,TRBV6-2/TRBV6-3,TRBJ2-7,ASSQTRESEQY
.,.,TRBV9,TRBJ1-4,ASSVGAGPGGNEKLF
.,.,TRBV27,TRBJ1-2,ASLGPSYGYT
TRBD2,.,TRBV7-7,TRBJ2-3,ASSGGVPDTQY
.,.,TRBV2,TRBJ2-7,ASSDTLSYEQY
.,.,TRBV9,TRBJ1-1,ASSSGVSTEAF
.,.,TRBV6-5,TRBJ1-1,ASSWTAEAF
TRBD1,.,TRBV11-2,TRBJ2-7,ASSLEGGQGAGYEQY
.,.,TRBV30,TRBJ2-7,AWSVSPTSSYEQY